This TCR beta chain appears in the sequencing data of a study of T-cell reconstitution after alpha-beta-depleted transplantation in children. This clonotype was detected only a few times. Molecular barcoding with unique molecular identifiers was used for the TCRbeta library. TCRdb recomputed calls from the PCR reads with MiXCR, one row per CDR3 protein. The sample contains about 270,000 distinct CDR3 sequences, around 9.6% of which appear only once. Trimming removed 0 bases at V and 3 bases at J, with 11 bases between. CDR1 is LGHNA and CDR2 is YNFKEQ in the germline V gene. CDR3 length: 16 amino acids.

The source material was PBMCs from the stem cell graft donor, sampled from the stem cell graft. The clonotype comes from a human donor who donated a stem cell graft to a child with SCID. The gene calls are TRBV4-2 and TRBJ2-2, with D uncertain. CDR3 sequence reads: CASSQDDSDYTGELFF. The CDR3 coding sequence is TGTGCCAGCAGCCAAGATGACTCCGATTACACCGGGGAGCTGTTTTTT.